A selection of T cell receptor beta chains follows, all from one sample in a study of blood T cell repertoires in COVID-19. TCRdb's copy holds only in-frame clones and misses some; the assay was immunoSEQ multiplex PCR. The sample gives 30,000 or so clones, 83% of which show up once; roughly 3.5% is in the top ten. Sequences were obtained from peripheral blood. The receptors derive from a man in his fifties with acute or convalescent COVID-19. Both conserved end residues are part of each CDR3.

J gene,V gene,CDR3 protein
TRBJ2-7,TRBV7-9,CASSLQYEQYF
TRBJ1-1,TRBV14,CASSPTISRAFF
TRBJ2-3,TRBV11-3,CASSLGVAAGETDTQYF
TRBJ1-4,TRBV6-1,CASRDGEWEKLFF
TRBJ2-3,TRBV2,CASSYGGGATQYF
TRBJ1-5,TRBV15,CATTSDPGSHQPQHF
TRBJ2-1,TRBV20-1,CSASIAGDEQFF
TRBJ1-4,TRBV14,CASSQGTGGANEKLFF
TRBJ2-5,TRBV5-1,CASSPQTGKETQYF
TRBJ1-5,TRBV7-4,CASSLGPGQGTSNQPQHF
TRBJ1-6,TRBV3-1/TRBV3-2,CASSQRGGSSPLHF
TRBJ1-3,TRBV5-1,CASSSWSVTAGNTIYF
TRBJ2-2,TRBV4-1,CASSSVREYRGGGELFF
TRBJ1-6,TRBV27,CASSTRQFRSPLHF
TRBJ2-4,TRBV29-1,CSVEPNLAKNIQYF
TRBJ2-7,TRBV27,CASSLSGLSYEQYF
TRBJ2-3,TRBV29-1,CSVESVGLAGVSTDTQYF
TRBJ1-5,TRBV19,CASNQGQLTNQPQHF
TRBJ2-7,TRBV18,CASSAEVGILYEQYF
TRBJ1-1,TRBV7-9,CASSFTGGENTEAFF
TRBJ1-1,TRBV25-1,CASSGTLNTEAFF
TRBJ1-4,TRBV5-1,CASSSGTGYEKLFF
TRBJ2-3,TRBV5-1,CASSLGGGSSDTQYF
TRBJ1-3,TRBV2,CASSDRVGNTIYF